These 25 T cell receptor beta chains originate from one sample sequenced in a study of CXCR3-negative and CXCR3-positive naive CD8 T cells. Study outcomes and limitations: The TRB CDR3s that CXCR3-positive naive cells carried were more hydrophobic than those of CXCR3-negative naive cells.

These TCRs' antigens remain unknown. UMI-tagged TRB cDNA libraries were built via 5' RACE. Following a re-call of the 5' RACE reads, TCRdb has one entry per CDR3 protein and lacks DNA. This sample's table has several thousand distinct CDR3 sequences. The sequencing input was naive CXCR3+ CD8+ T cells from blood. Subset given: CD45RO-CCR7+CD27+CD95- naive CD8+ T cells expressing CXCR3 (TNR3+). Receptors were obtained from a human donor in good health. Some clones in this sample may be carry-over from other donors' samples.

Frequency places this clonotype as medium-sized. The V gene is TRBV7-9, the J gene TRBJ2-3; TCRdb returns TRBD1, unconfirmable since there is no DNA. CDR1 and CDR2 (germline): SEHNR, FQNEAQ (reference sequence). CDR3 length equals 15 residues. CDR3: CASSSSGKDGHTQYF.

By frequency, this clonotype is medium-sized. CDR3 in amino acids: CASSLGSFTEAFF. V and J are TRBV12-3 or TRBV12-4 and TRBJ1-1. This CDR3 contains 13 residues.

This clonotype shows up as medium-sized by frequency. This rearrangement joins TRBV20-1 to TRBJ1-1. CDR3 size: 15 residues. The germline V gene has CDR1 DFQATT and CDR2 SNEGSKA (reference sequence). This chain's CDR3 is CSARDGRWVNTEAFF.

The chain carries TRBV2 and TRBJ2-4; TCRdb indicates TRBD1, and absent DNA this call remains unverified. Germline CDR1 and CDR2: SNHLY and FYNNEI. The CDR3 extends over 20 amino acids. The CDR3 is CASHSRPLPGQGAVKNIQYF.

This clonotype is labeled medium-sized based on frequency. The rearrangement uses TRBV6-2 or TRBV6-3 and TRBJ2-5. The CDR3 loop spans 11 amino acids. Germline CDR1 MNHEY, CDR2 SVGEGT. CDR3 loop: CASSYGETQYF.

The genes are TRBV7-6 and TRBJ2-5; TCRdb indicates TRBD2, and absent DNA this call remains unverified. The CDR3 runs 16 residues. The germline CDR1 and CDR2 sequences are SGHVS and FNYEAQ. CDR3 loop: CASSLGVGSSGETQYF.

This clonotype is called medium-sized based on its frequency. CDR3: CSVGSTLAMNTEAFF. The chain recombines TRBV29-1 with TRBJ1-1. Looked up from germline, CDR1 is SQVTM and CDR2 is ANQGSEA. The CDR3 has 15 residues.

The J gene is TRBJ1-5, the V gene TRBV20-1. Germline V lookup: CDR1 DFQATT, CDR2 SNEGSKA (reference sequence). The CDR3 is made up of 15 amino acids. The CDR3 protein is CSASQESYSNQPQHF.

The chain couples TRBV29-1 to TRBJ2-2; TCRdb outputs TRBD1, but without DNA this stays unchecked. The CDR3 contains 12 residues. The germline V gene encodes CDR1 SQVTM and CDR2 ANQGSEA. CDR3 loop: CSAPRGTGELFF.

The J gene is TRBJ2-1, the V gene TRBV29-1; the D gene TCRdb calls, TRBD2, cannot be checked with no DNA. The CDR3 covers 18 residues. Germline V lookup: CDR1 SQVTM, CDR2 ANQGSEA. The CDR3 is CSVDPASTRTQYYNEQFF.

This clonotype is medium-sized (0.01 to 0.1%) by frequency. The CDR3 sequence: CASSFGGNEKLFF. The rearrangement joins TRBV7-9 to TRBJ1-4. Germline V gene lookup returns CDR1 SEHNR and CDR2 FQNEAQ (reference sequence). The CDR3 extends over 13 amino acids.

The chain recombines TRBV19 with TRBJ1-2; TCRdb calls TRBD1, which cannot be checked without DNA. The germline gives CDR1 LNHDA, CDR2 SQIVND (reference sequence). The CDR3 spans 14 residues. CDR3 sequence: CASSTGQDPYGYTF.

This chain's CDR3 is CASSFAAGGSTDTQYF. The chain employs TRBV27 and TRBJ2-3; as DNA is missing, the TRBD2 call by TCRdb cannot be tested. Germline V gives CDR1 MNHEY, CDR2 SMNVEV (reference sequence). The CDR3 covers 16 residues.

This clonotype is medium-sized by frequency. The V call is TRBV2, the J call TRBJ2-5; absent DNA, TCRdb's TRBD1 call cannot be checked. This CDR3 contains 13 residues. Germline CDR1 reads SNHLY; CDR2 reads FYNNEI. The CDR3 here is CASSEPPGETQYF.

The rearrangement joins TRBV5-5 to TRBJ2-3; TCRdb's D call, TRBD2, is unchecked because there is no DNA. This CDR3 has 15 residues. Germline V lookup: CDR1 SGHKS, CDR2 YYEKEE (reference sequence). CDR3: CASSQAGRSTDTQYF.

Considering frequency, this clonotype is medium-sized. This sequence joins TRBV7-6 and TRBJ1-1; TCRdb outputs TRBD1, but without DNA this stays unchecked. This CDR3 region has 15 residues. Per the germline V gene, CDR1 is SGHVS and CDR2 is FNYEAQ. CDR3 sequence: CASSSRQGSNTEAFF.

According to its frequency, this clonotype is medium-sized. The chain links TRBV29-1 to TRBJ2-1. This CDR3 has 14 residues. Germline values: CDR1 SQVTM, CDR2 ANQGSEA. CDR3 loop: CSVEFPGLYNEQFF.

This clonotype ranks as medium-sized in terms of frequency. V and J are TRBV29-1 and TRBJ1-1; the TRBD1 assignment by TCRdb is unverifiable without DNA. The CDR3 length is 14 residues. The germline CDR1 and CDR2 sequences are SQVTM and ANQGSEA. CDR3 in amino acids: CSVLRTVMNTEAFF.

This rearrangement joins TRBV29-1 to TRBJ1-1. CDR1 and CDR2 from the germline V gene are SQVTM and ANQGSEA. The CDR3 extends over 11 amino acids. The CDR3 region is CSGLEDTEAFF. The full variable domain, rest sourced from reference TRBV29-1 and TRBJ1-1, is SAVISQKPSRDICQRGTSLTIQCQVDSQVTMMFWYRQQPGQSLTLIATANQGSEATYESGFVIDKFPISRPNLTFSTLTVSNMSPEDSSIYLCSGLEDTEAFFGQGTRLTVV.

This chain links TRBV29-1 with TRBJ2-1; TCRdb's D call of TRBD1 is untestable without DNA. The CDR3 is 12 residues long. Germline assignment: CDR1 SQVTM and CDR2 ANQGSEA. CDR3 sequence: CSVVGRLNEQFF.

The CDR3 reads CSVSTGIGNYGYTF. The chain is built from TRBV29-1 and TRBJ1-2; TCRdb lists TRBD1, though no DNA is available to test this call. The V gene's germline CDR1 is SQVTM and CDR2 ANQGSEA. The CDR3 runs 14 residues.

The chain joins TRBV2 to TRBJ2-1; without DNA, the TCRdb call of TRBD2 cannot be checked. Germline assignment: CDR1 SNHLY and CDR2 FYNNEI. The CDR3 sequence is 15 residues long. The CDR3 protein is CASSVLAAGGNEQFF.

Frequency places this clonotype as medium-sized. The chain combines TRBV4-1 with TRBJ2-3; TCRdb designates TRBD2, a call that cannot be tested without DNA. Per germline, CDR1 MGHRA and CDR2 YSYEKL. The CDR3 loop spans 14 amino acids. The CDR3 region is CASSQEASLYTQYF.

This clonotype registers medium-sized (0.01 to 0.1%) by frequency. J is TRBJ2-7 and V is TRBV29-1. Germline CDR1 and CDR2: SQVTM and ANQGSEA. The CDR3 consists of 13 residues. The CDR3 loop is CSVEGQSPYEQYF.

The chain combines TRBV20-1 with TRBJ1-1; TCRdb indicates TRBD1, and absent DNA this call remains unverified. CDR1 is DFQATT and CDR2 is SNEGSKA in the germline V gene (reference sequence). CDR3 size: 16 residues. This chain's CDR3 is CSARDLKYGEGTEAFF.